This T cell receptor (beta chain) was captured by sequencing in a study of low-dose radiotherapy and immunotherapy resistance in tumors. TRAV- and TRBV-specific primers, spanning alpha and beta chains, primed first-strand cDNA. TCRs were put through roughly 20 PCR cycles of amplification with Phusion. A constant-region primer and the V-primer adapter served as the primer pair. In vitro transcription amplified isolated mRNA. TCRdb processed the reads anew with MiXCR; each CDR3 protein has one entry. This table has 60,000 or so distinct CDR3 sequences, about 23% appearing once. This clonotype was detected many times. The germline V gene has CDR1 SGHDN and CDR2 FVKESK. Trimming removed 0 bases from V and 3 bases from J, with 6 bases in between. The CDR3 has 13 residues. The time point denotes: after trial treatment. Specified treatment: LDRT plus nivolumab, ipilimumab, low-dose cyclophosphamide and aspirin (RACIN trial). Low-dose radiotherapy, low-dose cyclophosphamide, aspirin, ipilimumab and nivolumab were all given to the donors.

The material sequenced was PBMCs, taken after low-dose radiotherapy plus immunotherapy. This rearrangement joins TRBV14 to TRBJ2-7; no clear D. The TCR comes from a male donor with prostate cancer. This CDR3 is CASSQEVIYEQYF. In nucleotides, the CDR3 is TGTGCCAGCAGCCAAGAGGTGATCTACGAGCAGTACTTC.